The clone carrying this T cell receptor (beta chain) was detected only once. The data stem from a study of blood T cell repertoires in COVID-19. Authors' methods: By means of reference gene primer amplification, nucleated cell counts were estimated. This table comes from immunoSEQ multiplex PCR, and its TCRdb copy is limited to in-frame clones, with some not included. V and J calls and clone size are given by that table; D and trimming were obtained from the DNA. The table includes roughly 420,000 clones, roughly 88% detected once. Everyone who took part was 18 to 89 years old, and they came from 24 US areas. The TCR was taken from a woman in her thirties with acute COVID-19. The sample was PBMCs or T cells enriched from blood (not recorded which).

CDR3 in amino acids: CASSFLGRGFTEAFF. CDR3 bases: TGTGCCAGCAGTTTTCTCGGCAGGGGGTTTACTGAAGCTTTCTTT. The V call is TRBV27, the J call TRBJ1-1; 7 bases fit TRBD1. The CDR3 covers 15 residues. J lost 5 bases, V lost 3 bases, and 9 bases had no gene match. Germline V CDR1 and CDR2: MNHEY, SMNVEV (reference sequence).